A selection of T cell receptor beta chains follows, all from one sample in a study of Ad26.COV2.S vaccination and SARS-CoV-2 variants. Method: immunoSEQ multiplex PCR; TCRdb's copy keeps in-frame clones and lacks some. The sample records fewer than 500,000 clones, around nine tenths being singletons. Sample: peripheral blood, taken in a trial of Ad26.COV2.S vaccine versus placebo. These receptors all stem from a person between 18 and 65 years old who received the Ad26.COV2.S COVID-19 vaccine or a placebo. Each CDR3 is given with its conserved first and last residue. A D gene is named only where the DNA matches it firmly. Clone size is shown for a subset of rows, as once, few, many or a class of expanded clone.

abundance	d_gene	v_gene	j_gene	CDR3aa	CDR3nt
-	TRBD2	TRBV6-5	TRBJ2-4	CASSYSSGSENIQYF	TGTGCCAGCAGTTACTCTAGCGGGAGCGAAAACATTCAGTACTTC
-	-	TRBV25-1	TRBJ1-6	CASSGGGSSYNSPLHF	TGTGCCAGCAGTGGGGGCGGGAGCTCCTATAATTCACCCCTCCACTTT
-	-	TRBV7-9	TRBJ1-1	CASSWQGRNTEAFF	TGTGCCAGCAGCTGGCAGGGCCGGAACACTGAAGCTTTCTTT
once	-	TRBV30	TRBJ2-1	CAWSVSGGASGEQFF	TGTGCCTGGAGTGTAAGCGGAGGGGCGTCGGGTGAGCAGTTCTTC
-	TRBD2	TRBV19	TRBJ2-7	CASSIQAGATYEQYF	TGTGCCAGTAGTATTCAAGCGGGAGCAACCTACGAGCAGTACTTC
-	TRBD1	TRBV19	TRBJ1-2	CASRGQISGYTF	TGTGCCAGTAGGGGACAGATAAGTGGCTACACCTTC
-	-	TRBV5-1	TRBJ1-1	CASSLEGGRTEAFF	TGCGCCAGCAGCTTGGAGGGGGGTCGCACTGAAGCTTTCTTT
few	-	TRBV5-4	TRBJ1-2	CASSALQESNYGYTF	TGTGCCAGCAGCGCCCTACAGGAATCCAACTATGGCTACACCTTC
-	-	TRBV7-2	TRBJ1-6	CASSQIPGSPLHF	TGTGCCAGCAGCCAAATTCCGGGTTCACCCCTCCACTTT
-	TRBD2	TRBV30	TRBJ2-1	CAGLAKPLYNEQFF	TGTGCCGGACTAGCCAAACCATTATACAATGAGCAGTTCTTC
-	-	TRBV27	TRBJ1-4	CASSSGVQIEKLFF	TGTGCCAGCAGTTCCGGGGTTCAGATTGAAAAACTGTTTTTT
-	-	TRBV27	TRBJ2-1	CASSSIRRGNYNEQFF	TGTGCCAGCAGTTCCATCCGCCGCGGGAACTACAATGAGCAGTTCTTC
-	-	TRBV9	TRBJ1-3	CASSAQTAGGNTIYF	TGTGCCAGCAGCGCCCAGACAGCAGGTGGAAACACCATATATTTT
-	-	TRBV30	TRBJ1-1	CAWRTRYGNTEAFF	TGTGCCTGGAGGACTCGGTACGGGAACACTGAAGCTTTCTTT
-	TRBD1	TRBV14	TRBJ1-2	CASSHSGTGFGYTF	TGTGCCAGCAGCCACTCCGGGACAGGGTTTGGCTACACCTTC
-	-	TRBV9	TRBJ2-5	CASSVSSLPETQYF	TGTGCCAGCAGCGTGTCCTCCCTCCCAGAGACCCAGTACTTC
-	-	TRBV5-1	TRBJ2-7	CASSSTTGSYEQYF	TGCGCCAGCAGCTCCACGACAGGTTCCTACGAGCAGTACTTC
-	TRBD2	TRBV5-1	TRBJ2-1	CASSLGLAGGSGEQFF	TGCGCCAGCAGCTTGGGTTTAGCGGGAGGGTCCGGTGAGCAGTTCTTC
-	-	TRBV18	TRBJ1-1	CASSTRLEVPAEAFF	TGTGCCAGCTCAACTCGTCTTGAGGTCCCCGCTGAAGCTTTCTTT
-	-	TRBV6-2/TRBV6-3	TRBJ1-2	CASSYASGRHF	TGTGCCAGCAGTTACGCATCAGGGCGCCACTTC
-	-	TRBV7-3	TRBJ2-1	CASSFSGSYDEQFF	TGTGCCAGCAGCTTTAGCGGCAGTTACGATGAGCAGTTCTTC
-	-	TRBV7-9	TRBJ1-1	CASVSSRGYNTEAFF	TGTGCCAGCGTCAGCTCGAGGGGATATAACACTGAAGCTTTCTTT
-	-	TRBV28	TRBJ2-7	CASRVQDSYEQYF	TGTGCCAGCAGGGTACAGGACTCCTACGAGCAGTACTTC
-	TRBD1	TRBV7-9	TRBJ1-2	CASSLATGAGYTF	TGTGCCAGCAGCTTAGCGACAGGGGCCGGCTACACCTTC
-	-	TRBV4-1	TRBJ2-2	CASSVDQNTGELFF	TGCGCCAGCAGCGTGGACCAGAACACCGGGGAGCTGTTTTTT
-	-	TRBV2	TRBJ1-1	CASEYLAGRAFF	TGTGCCAGCGAATATCTCGCAGGGCGGGCTTTCTTT
-	-	TRBV6-6	TRBJ1-3	CASSYSSSVSGNTIYF	TGTGCCAGCAGTTACTCGAGTAGCGTCTCTGGAAACACCATATATTTT
-	-	TRBV13	TRBJ1-3	CASNEGVYGNTIYF	TGTGCCAGCAACGAGGGGGTCTACGGAAACACCATATATTTT
-	-	TRBV5-8	TRBJ1-5	CASSFEPQQPQHF	TGTGCCAGCAGCTTTGAACCCCAACAGCCCCAGCATTTT
-	-	TRBV27	TRBJ2-1	CARPIENEQFF	TGTGCCAGACCCATAGAAAATGAGCAGTTCTTC
-	TRBD1	TRBV10-1	TRBJ2-7	CASSESSGTGLDEQYF	TGCGCCAGCAGTGAATCGTCCGGGACAGGCCTTGACGAGCAGTACTTC
-	-	TRBV18	TRBJ2-2	CASSPRGVPPGELFF	TGTGCCAGCTCACCCCGGGGAGTCCCCCCCGGGGAGCTGTTTTTT
-	-	TRBV9	TRBJ2-2	CASSLISRGIGTGELFF	TGTGCCAGCAGCCTTATATCTCGCGGGATTGGCACCGGGGAGCTGTTTTTT
-	-	TRBV10-3	TRBJ2-1	CAISERESPYNEQFF	TGTGCCATCAGTGAGCGGGAGTCACCCTACAATGAGCAGTTCTTC
few	-	TRBV9	TRBJ2-2	CASSRGAGSNTGELFF	TGTGCCAGCAGCCGCGGGGCAGGTTCGAACACCGGGGAGCTGTTTTTT
-	-	TRBV5-5	TRBJ1-1	CASSLEGTTEAFF	TGTGCCAGCAGCTTAGAGGGAACCACTGAAGCTTTCTTT
once	TRBD2	TRBV7-9	TRBJ2-1	CASSLMSGGNEQFF	TGTGCCAGCAGCTTAATGTCGGGGGGCAATGAGCAGTTCTTC
-	-	TRBV6-2/TRBV6-3	TRBJ1-4	CASSFIFSTNEKLFF	TGTGCCAGCAGTTTTATCTTCTCAACTAATGAAAAACTGTTTTTT
-	TRBD2	TRBV15	TRBJ2-1	CATSREYRTSGSYNEQFF	TGTGCCACCAGCAGAGAGTATAGGACTAGCGGGAGCTACAATGAGCAGTTCTTC
-	-	TRBV20-1	TRBJ2-5	CSASNVAGSGETQYF	TGCAGTGCTAGTAATGTGGCGGGATCGGGTGAGACCCAGTACTTC
-	-	TRBV7-6	TRBJ1-3	CASSLATASGNTIYF	TGTGCCAGCAGCTTGGCGACAGCCTCTGGAAACACCATATATTTT
-	-	TRBV7-8	TRBJ2-5	CASSQAGETQYF	TGTGCCAGCAGCCAGGCGGGGGAGACCCAGTACTTC
-	TRBD1	TRBV19	TRBJ2-5	CASSIDSGTGTMETQYF	TGTGCCAGTAGTATAGACTCCGGGACAGGGACGATGGAGACCCAGTACTTC
-	TRBD2	TRBV4-3	TRBJ2-1	CASSPGTNNEQFF	TGCGCCAGCAGCCCCGGGACTAATAATGAGCAGTTCTTC
-	-	TRBV3-1/TRBV3-2	TRBJ2-2	CASSQNTGDTGELFF	TGTGCCAGCAGCCAAAACACTGGGGACACCGGGGAGCTGTTTTTT
few	-	TRBV6-6	TRBJ2-7	CASSQGYYEQYF	TGTGCCAGCAGCCAGGGATACTACGAGCAGTACTTC
-	TRBD1	TRBV6-5	TRBJ2-5	CASIPGQYQETQYF	TGTGCCAGCATCCCGGGACAGTACCAAGAGACCCAGTACTTC
-	TRBD1	TRBV11-1	TRBJ2-7	CASSKRQGRTYEQYF	TGTGCCAGCAGCAAAAGACAGGGGCGAACCTACGAGCAGTACTTC
-	-	TRBV19	TRBJ1-2	CASSMSQGYGYTF	TGTGCCAGTAGTATGAGCCAGGGTTATGGCTACACCTTC
-	TRBD1	TRBV7-9	TRBJ2-1	CASSYPGGANVNNEQFF	TGTGCCAGCAGTTACCCAGGGGGCGCCAACGTAAACAATGAGCAGTTCTTC